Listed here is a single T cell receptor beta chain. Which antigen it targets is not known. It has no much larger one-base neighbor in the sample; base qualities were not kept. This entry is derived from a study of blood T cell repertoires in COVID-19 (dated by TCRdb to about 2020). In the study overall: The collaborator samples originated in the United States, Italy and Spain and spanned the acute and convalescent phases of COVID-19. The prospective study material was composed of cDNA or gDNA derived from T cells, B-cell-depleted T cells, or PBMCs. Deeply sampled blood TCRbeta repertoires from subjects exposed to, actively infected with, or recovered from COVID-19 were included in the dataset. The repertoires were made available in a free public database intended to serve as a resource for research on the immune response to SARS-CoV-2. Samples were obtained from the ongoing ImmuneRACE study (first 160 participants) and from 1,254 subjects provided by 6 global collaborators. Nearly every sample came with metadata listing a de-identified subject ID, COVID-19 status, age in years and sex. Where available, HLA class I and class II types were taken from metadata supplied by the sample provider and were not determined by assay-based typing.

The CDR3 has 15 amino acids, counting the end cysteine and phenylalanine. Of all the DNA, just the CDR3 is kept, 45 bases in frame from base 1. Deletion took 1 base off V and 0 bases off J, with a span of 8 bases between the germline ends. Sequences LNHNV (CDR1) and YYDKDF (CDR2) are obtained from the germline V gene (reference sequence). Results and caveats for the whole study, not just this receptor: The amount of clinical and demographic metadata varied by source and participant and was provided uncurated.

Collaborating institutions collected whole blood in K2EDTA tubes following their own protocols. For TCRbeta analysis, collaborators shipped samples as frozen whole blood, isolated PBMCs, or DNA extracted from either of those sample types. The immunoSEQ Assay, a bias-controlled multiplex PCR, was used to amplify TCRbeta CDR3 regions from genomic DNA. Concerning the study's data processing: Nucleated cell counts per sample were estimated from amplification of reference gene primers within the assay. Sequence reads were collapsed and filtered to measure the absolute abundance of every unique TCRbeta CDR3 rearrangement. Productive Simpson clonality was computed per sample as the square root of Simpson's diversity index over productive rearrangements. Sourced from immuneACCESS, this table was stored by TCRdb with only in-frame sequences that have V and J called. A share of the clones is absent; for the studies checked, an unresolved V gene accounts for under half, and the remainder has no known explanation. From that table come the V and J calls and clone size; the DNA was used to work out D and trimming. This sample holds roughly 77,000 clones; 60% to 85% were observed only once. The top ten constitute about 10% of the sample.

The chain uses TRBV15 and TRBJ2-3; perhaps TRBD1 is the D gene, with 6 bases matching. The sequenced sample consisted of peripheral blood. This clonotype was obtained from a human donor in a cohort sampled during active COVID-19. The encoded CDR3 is CATSRGGLSTDTQYF. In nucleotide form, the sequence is TGTGCCACCAGCAGAGGGGGGCTTAGCACAGATACGCAGTATTTT.